These T cell receptor beta chains were read from a single sample in a study of shared clonotypes between healthy human individuals. TCRdb's table, derived via immunoSEQ multiplex PCR, lists solely in-frame clones and lacks some. The data show more than 1.2 million clones, with approximately 98.5% seen just once and roughly 0.36% held by the top ten. Sequencing was carried out using naive CD4+ T cells sorted from blood. The origin of the receptors is a man aged 30-40 years in good health. Both conserved end residues are part of each CDR3. The order of the fields is J gene, V gene, clone size, D gene, CDR3 protein, CDR3 DNA. A D gene is named only where the DNA matches it firmly. Clone size is given for some rows only: seen once, a few or many times, or a class if the clone is expanded.

TRBJ2-2	TRBV7-9	NA	TRBD2	CASSVRAGGPSSTGELFF	TGTGCCAGCAGCGTAAGGGCGGGAGGGCCCTCATCCACCGGGGAGCTGTTTTTT
TRBJ2-2	TRBV29-1	NA	TRBD2	CSVAPGTRPTGELFF	TGCAGCGTTGCGCCCGGGACTAGACCCACCGGGGAGCTGTTTTTT
TRBJ1-1	TRBV12-2	NA	NA	CASRLGEQVRSLNTEAFF	TGTGCAAGTCGCTTAGGAGAACAGGTACGCTCTTTGAACACTGAAGCTTTCTTT
TRBJ1-2	TRBV2	few	NA	CASSRGLGGHGYTF	TGTGCCAGCAGCCGGGGACTGGGAGGCCATGGCTACACCTTC
TRBJ2-7	TRBV4-1	NA	TRBD1	CASSQPDRGLYEQYF	TGCGCCAGCAGCCAACCGGACAGGGGTTTATACGAGCAGTACTTC
TRBJ2-1	TRBV2	NA	TRBD1	CASSERTGGYNEQFF	TGTGCCAGCAGTGAAAGGACAGGGGGCTACAATGAGCAGTTCTTC
TRBJ2-2	TRBV2	NA	NA	CASLVWGTHRVANTGELFF	TGTGCCAGCCTAGTGTGGGGGACTCACAGGGTTGCGAACACCGGGGAGCTGTTTTTT
TRBJ2-1	TRBV10-1	NA	NA	CASSNTISYNEQFF	TGCGCCAGCAGTAACACCATCTCCTACAATGAGCAGTTCTTC
TRBJ1-1	TRBV7-6	NA	NA	CASSSGRNTEAFF	TGTGCCAGCAGCTCAGGGAGGAACACTGAAGCTTTCTTT
TRBJ2-7	TRBV4-3	NA	NA	CASSQAQGYYEQYF	TGCGCCAGCAGCCAAGCACAGGGTTATTACGAGCAGTACTTC
TRBJ2-5	TRBV11-3	NA	NA	CASSLNRDKETQYF	TGTGCCAGCAGCTTAAACCGGGACAAGGAGACCCAGTACTTC
TRBJ2-7	TRBV15	NA	NA	CATSRDLLNYEQYF	TGTGCCACCAGCAGAGATCTACTTAACTACGAGCAGTACTTC
TRBJ1-5	TRBV7-2	NA	TRBD1	CASSGAGGYQPQHF	TGTGCCAGCAGCGGGGCAGGGGGCTATCAGCCCCAGCATTTT
TRBJ1-3	TRBV9	NA	NA	CASSTRAGNTIYF	TGTGCCAGCTCAACTCGAGCTGGAAACACCATATATTTT
TRBJ2-7	TRBV27	once	TRBD2	CASRSSGTSGLYEQYF	TGTGCCAGCAGGTCATCCGGGACTAGCGGCCTCTACGAGCAGTACTTC
TRBJ1-2	TRBV2	NA	NA	CASSGGSYGYTF	TGTGCCAGCTCTGGGGGGTCCTATGGCTACACCTTC
TRBJ2-7	TRBV5-1	NA	TRBD1	CASSLAPDRGFYF	TGCGCCAGCAGCTTGGCCCCAGACAGGGGTTTTTACTTC
TRBJ1-4	TRBV5-4	NA	NA	CASSLYGDRLGEKLFF	TGTGCCAGCAGCTTGTATGGAGACAGGCTAGGAGAAAAACTGTTTTTT
TRBJ2-7	TRBV5-1	NA	NA	CASSLDPLTDEQYF	TGCGCCAGCAGCTTGGACCCCTTGACTGACGAGCAGTACTTC
TRBJ2-1	TRBV27	NA	NA	CASSLTRLLYNEQFF	TGTGCCAGCAGTTTAACTCGACTGCTCTACAATGAGCAGTTCTTC
TRBJ2-7	TRBV4-1	NA	NA	CASSRSGTEPYEQYF	TGCGCCAGCAGCCGCAGCGGGACAGAACCCTACGAGCAGTACTTC
TRBJ1-1	TRBV5-6	NA	TRBD1	CASSPLTGDTEAFF	TGTGCCAGCAGCCCCCTGACAGGGGACACTGAAGCTTTCTTT
TRBJ2-7	TRBV28	NA	TRBD2	CASRSLGAGEYEQYF	TGTGCCAGCCGCTCGCTTGGGGCGGGAGAGTACGAGCAGTACTTC
TRBJ2-5	TRBV6-1	NA	NA	CASSASIRGGWETQYF	TGTGCCAGCAGTGCTTCAATTAGGGGAGGTTGGGAGACCCAGTACTTC
TRBJ2-3	TRBV2	once	NA	CASSRGHPSTDTQYF	TGTGCCAGCAGTCGTGGACACCCGAGCACAGATACGCAGTATTTT